This T cell receptor (beta chain) appears in the sequencing data of a study of shared clonotypes between healthy human individuals. As defined, naive CD8 cells were CD45RO-negative and positively selected for CCR7, with terminally differentiated effector memory CD45RA+ cells excluded. Donors, healthy HIV-negative adults, lacked recent acute infections or vaccinations. Germline assignment: CDR1 MNHEY and CDR2 SMNVEV (reference sequence). V was clipped by 3 bases and J by 6 bases, with 5 bases between them. This CDR3 spans 12 amino acids. This clone has a single count. Libraries were prepared by immunoSEQ multiplex PCR; TCRdb keeps only in-frame clonotypes and omits some of them. Here the sample spans about 2,200,000 clones, about 92% being singletons.

Sequenced sample: naive CD8+ T cells from PBMCs. The V and J genes are TRBV27 and TRBJ2-2, with no clear D. This receptor was taken from a man in his late teens or twenties in good health. Some clones in this sample may be carry-over from other donors' samples. The CDR3 DNA reads TGTGCCAGCAGTTTTAGGGCCGGGGAGCTGTTTTTT. The encoded protein is CASSFRAGELFF.